The entry that follows covers one T cell receptor beta chain sequence. Other DNA sequences of this sample code for an identical CDR3. Trimming removed 2 bases from V and 0 bases from J; junction bases left unmatched: 2. The CDR3 has 15 amino acids. CDR1 SGDLS and CDR2 YYNGEE come from the germline V gene. This specimen comes from a study of shared clonotypes between healthy human individuals. Whole-study context: The donor pool was made up of two women and three men aged 18 to 49. The plates for each donor numbered three CD4 naive, three CD4 memory, two CD8 naive and one CD8 memory.

Sequenced by immunoSEQ multiplex PCR; TCRdb stores in-frame clones only, minus some. This table has more than 2 million clones, 90% to 97% appearing once. Healthy HIV-negative adults without recent acute infections or vaccinations served as donors. The rearrangement links TRBV9 to TRBJ2-5, with 9 bases lining up with TRBD2. This receptor was taken from a man between 18 and 35 years old in good health. Sequenced: naive CD4+ T cells sorted from blood. The subset here: CD45RA+ positively selected. The CDR3 is CASSVLAGNQETQYF. For the CDR3, the DNA is TGTGCCAGCAGCGTTCTAGCGGGGAACCAAGAGACCCAGTACTTC.